The entry below gives a single T cell receptor beta chain sequence along with its context. What it binds is not known. These data are taken from a study of memory CD4+ T cells and cytomegalovirus serostatus. Study-wide results and limits: CMV serostatus prediction reached median AUC approximately 0.95, or 0.91 with US-trained model.

Germline CDR1 LNHDA, CDR2 SQIVND (reference sequence). The CDR3 totals 15 residues. The trim removed 4 bases at V and 4 bases at J, leaving 5 bases unmatched. The protocol was immunoSEQ multiplex PCR, while the TCRdb copy is restricted to in-frame clones and leaves out a portion. The repertoire holds over 50,000 clones, with around 76% as singletons. The sort gate was single viable CD3+CD4+CD8-CD45RO+ cells for memory CD4+ T cells. The specimen was memory CD4+ T cells from blood. The receptor was isolated from an adult in good health and CMV-seronegative. The genes are TRBV19 and TRBJ2-2; TRBD2 agrees at 8 bases. The CDR3 DNA reads as TGTGCCAGTAGTAGGAGCGGGAGATCCACCGGGGAGCTGTTTTTT. Translation: CASSRSGRSTGELFF.